These 17 T cell receptor beta chains were all obtained from the same sample, sequenced in a study of T cells expressing NK-cell markers. One entry per CDR3 protein, without DNA, is what TCRdb gives after re-calling the 5' RACE reads. In total, the table holds 200,000 to 300,000 distinct CDR3 sequences. Sequenced material: blood T cells: a sorted CD56 or NKG2C T cell subset, CD4+ or CD8+ T cells, or bulk PBMC T cells (not recorded which). The receptor source for this set is a woman between 18 and 75 years old in good health.

The chain couples TRBV20-1 to TRBJ2-3; with no DNA, the TCRdb D assignment of TRBD2 cannot be verified. CDR3 length: 16 residues. CDR1 and CDR2 from the germline V gene are DFQATT and SNEGSKA (reference sequence). CDR3 region: CSASKTSGAVADTQYF.

The rearrangement uses TRBV12-3 or TRBV12-4 and TRBJ2-3; TCRdb indicates TRBD2, and absent DNA this call remains unverified. The CDR3 length is 15 residues. The CDR3 reads CASSFYPSRTDTQYF.

The rearrangement uses TRBV29-1 and TRBJ2-5; TCRdb designates TRBD2, a call that cannot be tested without DNA. The CDR3 extends over 14 amino acids. Per germline, CDR1 SQVTM and CDR2 ANQGSEA. CDR3: CSVVLAGREETQYF.

V gene TRBV7-2 combines with J gene TRBJ2-3. CDR3 size: 13 residues. Germline CDR1 SGHTA, CDR2 FQGNSA. The chain's CDR3 is CASSSLSPDTQYF.

The chain links TRBV6-2 or TRBV6-3 to TRBJ1-1; TCRdb designates TRBD1, a call that cannot be tested without DNA. Germline CDR1 is MNHEY and CDR2 is SVGEGT. There are 16 residues in the CDR3. This CDR3 is CASSSRKGTVNTEAFF.

V gene TRBV5-1 combines with J gene TRBJ1-1; TCRdb's D call, TRBD1, is unchecked because there is no DNA. The CDR3 has 13 amino acids. Germline CDR1 reads SGHRS; CDR2 reads YFSETQ. The CDR3 sequence: CASNGQGGTEAFF.

The CDR3: CASSLVANTGELFF. This chain joins TRBV12-3 or TRBV12-4 and TRBJ2-2. The CDR3 contains 14 residues.

The CDR3 spells CASRRGSSQANYGYTF. The rearrangement uses TRBV5-6 and TRBJ1-2; the D gene TCRdb calls, TRBD1, cannot be checked with no DNA. This CDR3 region has 16 residues. Germline assignment: CDR1 SGHDT and CDR2 YYEEEE.

The chain is built from TRBV18 and TRBJ1-5; lacking DNA, the TRBD1 call made by TCRdb goes unchecked. The CDR3 is 15 amino acids. Germline CDR1 KGHSH, CDR2 LQKENI. CDR3: CASSRERSGDQPQHF.

CDR3 amino acids: CASSTQGLNTEAFF. The chain combines TRBV25-1 with TRBJ1-1; TCRdb names TRBD1, which stays unverified in the absence of DNA. CDR1 and CDR2 from the germline V gene are MGHDK and SYGVNS. The length of the CDR3 is 14 residues.

The rearrangement links TRBV12-3 or TRBV12-4 to TRBJ1-2; TCRdb selects TRBD1, and the lack of DNA leaves this call unchecked. The length of the CDR3 is 14 residues. The CDR3 sequence is CASRPDRGAYGYTF.

This chain links TRBV5-1 with TRBJ2-3; TCRdb gives TRBD1 as the D gene, but with no DNA this cannot be confirmed. Germline CDR1 reads SGHRS; CDR2 reads YFSETQ. There are 15 residues in the CDR3. CDR3 protein: CASSVATGVVDTQYF.

The chain joins TRBV20-1 to TRBJ2-1; the TCRdb call, TRBD2, lacks DNA for checking. Germline values: CDR1 DFQATT, CDR2 SNEGSKA (reference sequence). This CDR3 has 13 amino acids. CDR3: CSAKGTSGGGQFF.

The chain couples TRBV5-1 to TRBJ2-5. CDR3 size: 16 residues. CDR1 is SGHRS, CDR2 YFSETQ, per germline. The CDR3 region is CASSLAVDWRQETQYF.

The rearrangement uses TRBV29-1 and TRBJ2-3; the TCRdb D gene call, TRBD1, has no DNA to confirm it. The CDR3 extends over 12 amino acids. Germline V gene sequence: CDR1 SQVTM, CDR2 ANQGSEA. The CDR3 region is CSVRGRTDTQYF.

V gene TRBV29-1 combines with J gene TRBJ2-3; TCRdb returns TRBD2, unconfirmable since there is no DNA. The length of the CDR3 is 12 residues. Looked up from germline, CDR1 is SQVTM and CDR2 is ANQGSEA. CDR3 sequence reads: CSVEFTIGPQYF.

The chain combines TRBV28 with TRBJ2-5; TCRdb's D call, TRBD1, is unchecked because there is no DNA. The CDR3 loop spans 16 amino acids. Germline V gene lookup returns CDR1 MDHEN and CDR2 SYDVKM. CDR3 protein: CASSSVGTGKQETQYF. The full variable domain, in which reference TRBV28 and TRBJ2-5 provide the parts outside the CDR3, is DVKVTQSSRYLVKRTGEKVFLECVQDMDHENMFWYRQDPGLGLRLIYFSYDVKMKEKGDIPEGYSVSREKKERFSLILESASTNQTSMYLCASSSVGTGKQETQYFGPGTRLLVL.